This passage covers 10 T cell receptor beta chains from one sample sequenced in a study of T cell responses to AZD1222 COVID-19 vaccine (dated by TCRdb to the early 2020s). Per the publication, the time point label means: baseline before first vaccination. Library generation was performed with the immunoSEQ multiplex PCR assay. TCRdb took this table from immuneACCESS and kept in-frame rearrangements with V and J called. Such tables lack part of the clones; where checked against another copy, unresolved V genes explain under half of the gap, and the rest is unexplained. The sample profile shows some 150,000 clones; 90% to 95% of them were found once. The ten most abundant clones make up around 5.2% of the sample. The specimen comprised peripheral blood, sampled on day 0 of AZD1222 vaccination. The origin of the receptors is an adult in good health.

The chain carries TRBV11-2 and TRBJ2-4; 8 nucleotides match TRBD1. V was pared by 1 base and J by 6 bases, with 2 bases of the junction left unmatched. The CDR3 totals 14 residues. The germline gives CDR1 SGHAT, CDR2 FQNNGV. The CDR3 DNA is TGTGCCAGCAGCTTAGTGGGGACAGGAAACATTCAGTACTTC. This codes for CASSLVGTGNIQYF.

The V and J genes are TRBV18 and TRBJ2-5; no firm D call. Germline CDR1 KGHSH, CDR2 LQKENI. V was shortened by 1 base and J by 0 bases, with 6 bases between the two germline ends. The CDR3 loop spans 14 amino acids. The CDR3 DNA follows: TGTGCCAGCTCACCACGTAACTACCAAGAGACCCAGTACTTC. Its protein is CASSPRNYQETQYF.

V and J are TRBV7-9 and TRBJ2-7; possibly TRBD2 for D (6 bases). The germline V gene has CDR1 SEHNR and CDR2 FQNEAQ (reference sequence). The CDR3 loop spans 15 amino acids. V gave up 5 bases and J gave up 0 bases, with 14 bases separating them. CDR3 nucleotide sequence: TGTGCCAGCAGCCCCCCGGAGGGGACCTCCTACGAGCAGTACTTC. This sequence encodes CASSPPEGTSYEQYF. Combining the CDR3 with reference TRBV7-9 and TRBJ2-7 gives the whole variable domain DTGVSQNPRHKITKRGQNVTFRCDPISEHNRLYWYRQTLGQGPEFLTYFQNEAQLEKSRLLSDRFSAERPKGSFSTLEIQRTEQGDSAMYLCASSPPEGTSYEQYFGPGTRLTVT.

This clone was counted between two and nine times. The chain uses TRBV7-6 and TRBJ2-3, with 12 bases lining up with TRBD2. In germline, CDR1 is SGHVS, CDR2 FNYEAQ. This CDR3 has 19 amino acids. Trimming took 2 bases from V and 2 from J; bases not matched to a gene: 11. CDR3 residues: CASSLNPPLAGGYTDTQYF. CDR3 nucleotides: TGTGCCAGCAGCTTAAACCCCCCACTAGCGGGAGGATACACAGATACGCAGTATTTT.

As for this clone: Other DNA sequences within the sample encode an identical CDR3. The gene calls are TRBV9 and TRBJ2-1; no firm D call. Germline V gives CDR1 SGDLS, CDR2 YYNGEE. The CDR3 contains 13 residues. The V and J ends lost 2 bases and 6 bases respectively, with 9 bases between them. CDR3 sequence reads: CASSVGSPNEQFF. The CDR3 coding sequence is TGTGCCAGCAGCGTGGGCAGTCCCAATGAGCAGTTCTTC.

V gene TRBV5-1 combines with J gene TRBJ2-5; 9 bases are a match to TRBD1. This CDR3 has 15 residues. The V and J ends lost 0 bases and 0 bases, in that order; junction bases with no gene match: 0. Germline CDR1 and CDR2: SGHRS and YFSETQ. The CDR3 coding sequence is TGCGCCAGCAGCTTGGGGGACAGGGACCAAGAGACCCAGTACTTC. Amino acids: CASSLGDRDQETQYF.

J is TRBJ1-2 and V is TRBV9, with D perhaps TRBD1 (6 bases). This CDR3 has 14 residues. Germline V CDR1 and CDR2: SGDLS, YYNGEE. The ends were cut back, 1 base at V and 0 bases at J, with 7 bases in the middle. CDR3 sequence (DNA): TGTGCCAGCAGCGTATCAGGGGCTAACTATGGCTACACCTTC. It translates to CASSVSGANYGYTF.

The CDR3 nucleotides read TGTGCCAGCAGGTACAATGAGCAGTTCTTC. Translation: CASRYNEQFF. The chain employs TRBV2 and TRBJ2-1; D is unresolved. V gave up 6 bases and J gave up 4 bases, with 1 base separating them. The germline V gene has CDR1 SNHLY and CDR2 FYNNEI. The length of the CDR3 is 10 residues.

The chain has TRBV7-2 and TRBJ2-1, with D uncertain. The V gene lost 0 bases and the J gene lost 10 bases, with 13 bases spanning the gap. From germline, CDR1 is SGHTA and CDR2 FQGNSA. The CDR3 runs to 14 residues. CDR3 nucleotides: TGTGCCAGCAGCTTAGCGATAGTTGCGTCGGAGCAGTTCTTC. Amino acid sequence: CASSLAIVASEQFF. Looking up the rest from reference TRBV7-2 and TRBJ2-1 gives the full variable domain: GAGVSQSPSNKVTEKGKDVELRCDPISGHTALYWYRQSLGQGLEFLIYFQGNSAPDKSGLPSDRFSAERTGGSVSTLTIQRTQQEDSAVYLCASSLAIVASEQFFGPGTRLTVL.

V gene TRBV5-1 combines with J gene TRBJ1-2; unclear D gene. V lost 0 bases, J lost 3 bases, and 9 bases lay in between. The CDR3 spans 14 residues. Germline CDR1 SGHRS, CDR2 YFSETQ. The CDR3 spells CASSLDGRYYGYTF. The DNA for the CDR3 is TGCGCCAGCAGCTTGGACGGGCGGTACTATGGCTACACCTTC. The complete variable domain, with remaining parts taken from reference TRBV5-1 and TRBJ1-2, reads KAGVTQTPRYLIKTRGQQVTLSCSPISGHRSVSWYQQTPGQGLQFLFEYFSETQRNKGNFPGRFSGRQFSNSRSEMNVSTLELGDSALYLCASSLDGRYYGYTFGSGTRLTVV.